Listed here is a single TCR beta chain. These data are taken from a study of shared clonotypes between healthy human individuals. About 30,000 T cell genomes (around 190 ng DNA) went into each sorted-subset replicate. Using immunoSEQ multiplex PCR, the repertoire was profiled, and TCRdb retains in-frame clones only, with some absent. In the table there are about 2.2 million clones, around 93% of which are singletons. CD45RO-negative, CCR7-selected cells formed the naive CD8 fraction, which excluded terminally differentiated effector memory CD45RA+ cells. V lost 1 base and J lost 2, with 8 bases in between. The CDR3 is made up of 14 amino acids. Germline V CDR1 and CDR2: MDHEN, SYDVKM.

Sequences were obtained from naive CD8+ T cells from PBMCs. The chain combines TRBV28 with TRBJ1-2, with a weak D call TRBD1 (5 bases). The receptor comes from a man younger than 35 in good health. Some clones in this sample may be carry-over from other donors' samples. The CDR3 here is CASSLSGNNYGYTF. As DNA, the CDR3 is TGTGCCAGCAGTTTATCAGGGAACAACTATGGCTACACCTTC.